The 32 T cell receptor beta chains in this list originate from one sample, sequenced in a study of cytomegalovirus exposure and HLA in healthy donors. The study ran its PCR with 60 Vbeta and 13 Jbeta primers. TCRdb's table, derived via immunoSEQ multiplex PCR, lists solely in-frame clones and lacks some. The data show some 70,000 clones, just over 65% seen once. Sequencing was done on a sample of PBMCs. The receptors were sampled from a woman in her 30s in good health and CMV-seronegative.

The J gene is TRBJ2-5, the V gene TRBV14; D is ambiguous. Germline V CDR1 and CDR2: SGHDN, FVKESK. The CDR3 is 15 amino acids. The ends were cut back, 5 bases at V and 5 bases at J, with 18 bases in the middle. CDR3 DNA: TGTGCCAGCAGCGCCCGTTCTAAATTGAGGGAGACCCAGTACTTC. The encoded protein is CASSARSKLRETQYF.

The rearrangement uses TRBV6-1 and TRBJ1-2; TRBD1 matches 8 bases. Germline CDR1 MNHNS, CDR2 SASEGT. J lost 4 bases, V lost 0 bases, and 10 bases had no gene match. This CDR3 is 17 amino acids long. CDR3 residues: CASSEADRGLIIYGYTF. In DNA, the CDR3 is TGTGCCAGCAGTGAAGCTGACAGGGGACTTATAATCTATGGCTACACCTTC.

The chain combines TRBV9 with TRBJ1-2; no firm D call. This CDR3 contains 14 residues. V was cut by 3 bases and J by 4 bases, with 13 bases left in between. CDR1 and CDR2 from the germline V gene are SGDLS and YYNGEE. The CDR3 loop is CASSELVTGYGYTF. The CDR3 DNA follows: TGTGCCAGCAGCGAGTTAGTGACTGGCTATGGCTACACCTTC.

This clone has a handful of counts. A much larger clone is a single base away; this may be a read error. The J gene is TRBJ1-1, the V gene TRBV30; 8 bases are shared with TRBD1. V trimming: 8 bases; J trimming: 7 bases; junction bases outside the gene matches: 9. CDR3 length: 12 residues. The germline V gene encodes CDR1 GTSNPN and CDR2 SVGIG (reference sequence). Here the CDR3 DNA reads TGTGCCGCCCTGGACAGGGAAATTGAAGCTTTCTTT. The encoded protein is CAALDREIEAFF.

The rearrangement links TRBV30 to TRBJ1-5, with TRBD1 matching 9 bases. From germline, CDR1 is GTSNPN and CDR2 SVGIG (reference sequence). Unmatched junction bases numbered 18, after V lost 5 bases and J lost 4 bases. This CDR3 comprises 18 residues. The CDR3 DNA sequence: TGTGCCTGGTTCCGGGACAGGGTTGCGGGGTGGTCAAATCAGCCCCAGCATTTT. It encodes CAWFRDRVAGWSNQPQHF.

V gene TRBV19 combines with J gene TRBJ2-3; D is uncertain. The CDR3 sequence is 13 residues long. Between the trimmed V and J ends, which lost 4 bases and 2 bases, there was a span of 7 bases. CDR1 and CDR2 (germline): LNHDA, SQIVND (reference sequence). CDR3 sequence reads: CASSTFSTDTQYF. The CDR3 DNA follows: TGTGCCAGTAGTACCTTTTCCACAGATACGCAGTATTTT.

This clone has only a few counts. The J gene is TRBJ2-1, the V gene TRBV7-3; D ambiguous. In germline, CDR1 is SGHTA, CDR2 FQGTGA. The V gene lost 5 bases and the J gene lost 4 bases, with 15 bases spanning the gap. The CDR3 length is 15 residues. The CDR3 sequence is CASSPVETLYNEQFF. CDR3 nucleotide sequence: TGTGCCAGCAGCCCCGTGGAGACTCTTTACAATGAGCAGTTCTTC.

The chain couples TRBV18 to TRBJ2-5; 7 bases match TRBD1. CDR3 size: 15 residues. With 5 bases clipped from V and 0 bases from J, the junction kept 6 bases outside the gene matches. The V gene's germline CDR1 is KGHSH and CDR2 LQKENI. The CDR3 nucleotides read TGTGCCAGCTCAACCGAGGGGGCGTACCAAGAGACCCAGTACTTC. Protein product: CASSTEGAYQETQYF.

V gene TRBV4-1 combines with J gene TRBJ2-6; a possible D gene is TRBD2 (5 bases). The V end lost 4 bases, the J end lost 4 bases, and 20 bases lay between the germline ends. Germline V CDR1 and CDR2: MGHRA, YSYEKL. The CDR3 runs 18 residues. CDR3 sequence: CASSPLAQQQPGANVLTF. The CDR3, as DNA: TGCGCCAGCAGCCCCTTAGCGCAGCAACAGCCGGGGGCCAACGTCCTGACTTTC.

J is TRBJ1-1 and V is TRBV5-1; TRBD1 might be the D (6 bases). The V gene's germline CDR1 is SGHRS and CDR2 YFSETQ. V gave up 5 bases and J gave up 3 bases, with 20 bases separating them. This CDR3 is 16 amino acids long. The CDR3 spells CASRFSSGGSDTEAFF. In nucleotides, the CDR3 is TGCGCCAGCAGATTCTCATCGGGGGGCAGTGACACTGAAGCTTTCTTT.

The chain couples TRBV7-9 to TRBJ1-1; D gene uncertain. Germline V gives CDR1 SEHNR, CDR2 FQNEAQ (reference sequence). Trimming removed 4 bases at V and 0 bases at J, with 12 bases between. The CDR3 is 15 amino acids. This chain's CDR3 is CASSSPRIMNTEAFF. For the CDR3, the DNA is TGTGCCAGCAGCTCCCCGCGGATCATGAACACTGAAGCTTTCTTT. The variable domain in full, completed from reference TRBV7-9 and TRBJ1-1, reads DTGVSQNPRHKITKRGQNVTFRCDPISEHNRLYWYRQTLGQGPEFLTYFQNEAQLEKSRLLSDRFSAERPKGSFSTLEIQRTEQGDSAMYLCASSSPRIMNTEAFFGQGTRLTVV.

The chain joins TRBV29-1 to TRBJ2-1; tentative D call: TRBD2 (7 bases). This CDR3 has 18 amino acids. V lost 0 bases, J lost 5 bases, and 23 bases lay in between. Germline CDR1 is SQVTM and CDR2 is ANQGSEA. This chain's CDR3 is CSVEDYSRGGLNNNEQFF. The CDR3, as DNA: TGCAGCGTTGAAGATTATTCTAGGGGGGGCCTAAATAACAATGAGCAGTTCTTC.

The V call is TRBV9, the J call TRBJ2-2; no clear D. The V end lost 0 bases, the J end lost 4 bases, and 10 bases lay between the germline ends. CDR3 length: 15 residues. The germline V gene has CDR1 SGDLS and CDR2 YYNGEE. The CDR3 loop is CASSVDGRSTGELFF. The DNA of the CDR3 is TGTGCCAGCAGCGTAGATGGCAGAAGCACCGGGGAGCTGTTTTTT.

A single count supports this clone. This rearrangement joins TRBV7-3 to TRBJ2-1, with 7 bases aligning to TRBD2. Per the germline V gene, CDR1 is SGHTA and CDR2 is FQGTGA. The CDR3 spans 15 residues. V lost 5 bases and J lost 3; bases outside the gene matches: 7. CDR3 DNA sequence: TGTGCCAGCAGCCCCCGTCGGGGGGACTACAATGAGCAGTTCTTC. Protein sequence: CASSPRRGDYNEQFF.

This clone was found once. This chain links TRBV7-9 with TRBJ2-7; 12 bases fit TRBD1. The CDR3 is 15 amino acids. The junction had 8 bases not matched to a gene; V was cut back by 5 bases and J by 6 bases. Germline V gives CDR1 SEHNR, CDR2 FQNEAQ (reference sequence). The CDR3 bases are TGTGCCAGCAGCCCAGACGGGACAGGGGGCGGCGAGCAGTACTTC. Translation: CASSPDGTGGGEQYF.

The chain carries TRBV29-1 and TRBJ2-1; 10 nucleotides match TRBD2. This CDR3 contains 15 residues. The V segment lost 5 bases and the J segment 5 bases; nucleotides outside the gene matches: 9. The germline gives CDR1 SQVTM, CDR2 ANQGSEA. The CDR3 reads CSVPKRGGPNNEQFF. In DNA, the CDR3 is TGCAGCGTTCCCAAGCGGGGGGGGCCTAACAATGAGCAGTTCTTC.

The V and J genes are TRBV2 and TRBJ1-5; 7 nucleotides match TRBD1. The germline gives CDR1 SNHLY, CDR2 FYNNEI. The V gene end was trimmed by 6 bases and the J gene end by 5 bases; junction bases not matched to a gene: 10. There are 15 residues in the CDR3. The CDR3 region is CASRTRTGTDQPQHF. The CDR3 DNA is TGTGCCAGCAGGACCAGGACAGGAACGGATCAGCCCCAGCATTTT.

The CDR3 bases are TGTGCCACCAGCAGAGTAAATGCACTAGCGGGGGCTGGCACAGATACGCAGTATTTT. As protein: CATSRVNALAGAGTDTQYF. The V call is TRBV15, the J call TRBJ2-3, with 11 positions matching TRBD2. Trimming cost V 1 base and J 1 base; bases outside gene matches: 10. Germline CDR1 is LNHNV and CDR2 is YYDKDF (reference sequence). This CDR3 has 19 amino acids.

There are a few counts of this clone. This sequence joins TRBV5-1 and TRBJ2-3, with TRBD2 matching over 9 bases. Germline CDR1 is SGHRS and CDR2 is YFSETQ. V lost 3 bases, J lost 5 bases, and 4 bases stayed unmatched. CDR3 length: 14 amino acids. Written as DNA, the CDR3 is TGCGCCAGCAGCTCCGTAGCGGGGGAAGATACGCAGTATTTT. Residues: CASSSVAGEDTQYF.

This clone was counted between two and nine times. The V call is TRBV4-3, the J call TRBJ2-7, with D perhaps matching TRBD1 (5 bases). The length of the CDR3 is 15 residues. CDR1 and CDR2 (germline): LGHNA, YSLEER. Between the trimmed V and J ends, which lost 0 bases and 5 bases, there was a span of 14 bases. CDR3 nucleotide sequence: TGCGCCAGCAGCCAAGATGGTAACAGGATCAACGAGCAGTACTTC. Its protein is CASSQDGNRINEQYF.

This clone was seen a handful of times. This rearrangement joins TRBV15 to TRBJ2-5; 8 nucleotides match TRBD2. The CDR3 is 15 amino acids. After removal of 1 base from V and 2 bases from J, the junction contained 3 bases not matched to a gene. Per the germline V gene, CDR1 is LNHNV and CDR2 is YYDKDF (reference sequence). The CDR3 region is CATSRVGGGQETQYF. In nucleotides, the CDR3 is TGTGCCACCAGCAGAGTCGGGGGGGGTCAAGAGACCCAGTACTTC.

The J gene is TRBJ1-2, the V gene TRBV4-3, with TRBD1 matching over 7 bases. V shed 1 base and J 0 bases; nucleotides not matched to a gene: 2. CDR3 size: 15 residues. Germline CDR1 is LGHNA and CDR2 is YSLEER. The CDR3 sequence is CASSQAGTANYGYTF. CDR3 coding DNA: TGCGCCAGCAGCCAAGCTGGGACAGCTAACTATGGCTACACCTTC.

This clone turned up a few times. CDR3 sequence: CASSPGGVGNQPQHF. In DNA, the CDR3 is TGCGCCAGCAGCCCCGGGGGGGTAGGTAATCAGCCCCAGCATTTT. This chain links TRBV4-1 with TRBJ1-5; D is possibly TRBD1 (5 bases). Trimming took off 4 bases at V and 4 bases at J, with 14 bases between the two ends. Germline V lookup: CDR1 MGHRA, CDR2 YSYEKL. The CDR3 extends over 15 amino acids.

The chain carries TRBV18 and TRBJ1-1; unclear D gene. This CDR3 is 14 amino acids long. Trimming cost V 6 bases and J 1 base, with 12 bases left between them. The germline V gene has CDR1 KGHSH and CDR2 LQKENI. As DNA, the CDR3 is TGTGCCAGCTCCGGCGGGGTTGAGAACACTGAAGCTTTCTTT. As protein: CASSGGVENTEAFF.

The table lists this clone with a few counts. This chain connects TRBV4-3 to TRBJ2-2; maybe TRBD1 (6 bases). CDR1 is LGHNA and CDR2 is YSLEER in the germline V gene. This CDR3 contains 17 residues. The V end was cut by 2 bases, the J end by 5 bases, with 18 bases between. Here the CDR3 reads CASSQPIQGDGTGELFF. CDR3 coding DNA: TGCGCCAGCAGCCAACCTATACAGGGAGACGGAACCGGGGAGCTGTTTTTT.

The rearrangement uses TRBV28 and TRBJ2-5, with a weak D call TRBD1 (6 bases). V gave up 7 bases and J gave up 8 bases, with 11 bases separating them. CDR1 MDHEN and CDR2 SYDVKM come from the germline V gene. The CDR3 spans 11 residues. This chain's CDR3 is CASTRGGTQYF. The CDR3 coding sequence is TGTGCCAGCACCAGAGGGGGTACCCAGTACTTC.

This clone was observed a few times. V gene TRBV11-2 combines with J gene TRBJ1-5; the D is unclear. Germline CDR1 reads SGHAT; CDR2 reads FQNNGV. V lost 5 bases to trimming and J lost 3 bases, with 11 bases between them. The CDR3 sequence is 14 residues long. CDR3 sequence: CASSPPADNQPQHF. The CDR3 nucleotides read TGTGCCAGCAGCCCACCAGCGGACAATCAGCCCCAGCATTTT.

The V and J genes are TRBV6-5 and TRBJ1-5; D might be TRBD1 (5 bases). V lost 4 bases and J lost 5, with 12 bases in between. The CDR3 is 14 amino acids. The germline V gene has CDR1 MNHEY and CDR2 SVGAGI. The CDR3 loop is CASSSGHPYQPQHF. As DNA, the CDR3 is TGTGCCAGCAGTTCAGGACACCCCTATCAGCCCCAGCATTTT.

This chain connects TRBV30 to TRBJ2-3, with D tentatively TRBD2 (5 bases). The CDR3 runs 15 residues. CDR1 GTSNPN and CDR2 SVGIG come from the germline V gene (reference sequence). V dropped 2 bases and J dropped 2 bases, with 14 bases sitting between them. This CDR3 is CAWSKGSDSTDTQYF. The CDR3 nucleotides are TGTGCCTGGAGTAAGGGTAGCGACTCCACAGATACGCAGTATTTT.

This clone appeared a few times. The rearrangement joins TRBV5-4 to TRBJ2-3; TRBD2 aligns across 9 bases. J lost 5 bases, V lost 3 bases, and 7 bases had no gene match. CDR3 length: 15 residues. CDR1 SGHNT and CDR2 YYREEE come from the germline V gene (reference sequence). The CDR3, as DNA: TGTGCCAGCAGCTCGCCCGTTAGCGGGGGAGATACGCAGTATTTT. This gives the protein CASSSPVSGGDTQYF.

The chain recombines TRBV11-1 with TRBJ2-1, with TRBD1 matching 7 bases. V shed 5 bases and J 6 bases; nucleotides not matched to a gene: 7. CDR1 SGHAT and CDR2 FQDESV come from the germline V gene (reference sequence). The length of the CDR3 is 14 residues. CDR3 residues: CASSPRTGLNEQFF. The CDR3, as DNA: TGTGCCAGCAGCCCGAGGACAGGCCTCAATGAGCAGTTCTTC.

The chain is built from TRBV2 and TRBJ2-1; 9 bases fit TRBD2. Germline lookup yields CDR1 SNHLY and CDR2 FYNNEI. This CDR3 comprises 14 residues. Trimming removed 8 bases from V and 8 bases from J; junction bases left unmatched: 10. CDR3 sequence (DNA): TGTGCCAGCGGAGGCTTAGCGGGGGTCCATGAGCAGTTCTTC. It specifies CASGGLAGVHEQFF.